This T cell receptor (beta chain) was sequenced for a study of blood T cell repertoires in COVID-19. The wider study: Sites in the United States, Italy and Spain provided acute and convalescent COVID-19 samples. In each case, the material was cDNA or gDNA derived from T cells, B-cell-depleted T cells, or PBMCs.

Under the authors' procedure: Estimation of nucleated cell counts was performed using reference gene primer amplification. Repertoires were generated with immunoSEQ multiplex PCR, while TCRdb's copy carries only in-frame clones and drops some. V and J calls plus clone size are reproduced from that table; the DNA served to infer D and trimming. Of under 250,000 clones in the sample, roughly 86% were seen once. J gave up 0 bases and V 5 bases, and 7 bases lay outside the gene matches. This CDR3 has 16 amino acids. Germline lookup yields CDR1 SGHTA and CDR2 FQGNSA. This chain links TRBV7-2 with TRBJ2-3; TRBD2 matches at 8 bases. Sequenced sample: peripheral blood. The sequence derives from a woman aged 55-69 years with acute or convalescent COVID-19. CDR3 residues: CASSPRLATSTDTQYF. CDR3 DNA sequence: TGTGCCAGCAGCCCCCGACTAGCGACTAGCACAGATACGCAGTATTTT. The variable domain in full, completed from reference TRBV7-2 and TRBJ2-3, reads GAGVSQSPSNKVTEKGKDVELRCDPISGHTALYWYRQSLGQGLEFLIYFQGNSAPDKSGLPSDRFSAERTGGSVSTLTIQRTQQEDSAVYLCASSPRLATSTDTQYFGPGTRLTVL.